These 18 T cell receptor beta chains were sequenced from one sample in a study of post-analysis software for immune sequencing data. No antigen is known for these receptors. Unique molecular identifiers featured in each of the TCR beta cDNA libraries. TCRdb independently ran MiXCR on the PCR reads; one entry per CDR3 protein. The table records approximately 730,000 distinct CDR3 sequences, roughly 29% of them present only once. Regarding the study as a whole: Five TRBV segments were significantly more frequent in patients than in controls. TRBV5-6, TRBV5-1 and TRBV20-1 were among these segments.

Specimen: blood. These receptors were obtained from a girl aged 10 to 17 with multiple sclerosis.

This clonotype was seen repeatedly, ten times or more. DNA of the CDR3: TGTGCCAGCAGCTCCAGGGGAGGGGACGACTATGGCTACACCTTC. This codes for CASSSRGGDDYGYTF. The chain links TRBV12-3 or TRBV12-4 to TRBJ1-2, with D possibly TRBD1 on 6 matching bases. The CDR3 runs to 15 residues. The germline V and J ends were trimmed by 6 bases and 3 bases, with 17 bases remaining between them.

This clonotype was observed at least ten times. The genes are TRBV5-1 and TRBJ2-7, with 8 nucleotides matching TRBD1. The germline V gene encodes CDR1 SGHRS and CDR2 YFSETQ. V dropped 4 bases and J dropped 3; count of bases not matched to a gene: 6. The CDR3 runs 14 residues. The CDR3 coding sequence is TGCGCCAGCAGCCGGGGACAGGTACTCTACGAGCAGTACTTC. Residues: CASSRGQVLYEQYF. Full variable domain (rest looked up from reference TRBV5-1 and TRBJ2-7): KAGVTQTPRYLIKTRGQQVTLSCSPISGHRSVSWYQQTPGQGLQFLFEYFSETQRNKGNFPGRFSGRQFSNSRSEMNVSTLELGDSALYLCASSRGQVLYEQYFGPGTRLTVT.

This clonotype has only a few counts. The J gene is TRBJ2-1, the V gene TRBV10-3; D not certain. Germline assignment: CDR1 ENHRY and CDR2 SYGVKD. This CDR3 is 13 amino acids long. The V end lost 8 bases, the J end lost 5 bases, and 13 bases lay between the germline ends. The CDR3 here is CAIGLNGDNEQFF. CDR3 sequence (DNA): TGTGCCATCGGCCTGAATGGGGACAATGAGCAGTTCTTC.

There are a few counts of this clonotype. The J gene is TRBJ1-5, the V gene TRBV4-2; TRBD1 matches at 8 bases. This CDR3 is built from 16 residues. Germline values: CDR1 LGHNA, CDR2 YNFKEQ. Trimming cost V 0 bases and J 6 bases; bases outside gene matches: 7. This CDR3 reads CASSQEGRGPSQPQHF. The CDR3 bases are TGTGCCAGCAGCCAAGAAGGCAGGGGGCCCTCTCAGCCCCAGCATTTT.

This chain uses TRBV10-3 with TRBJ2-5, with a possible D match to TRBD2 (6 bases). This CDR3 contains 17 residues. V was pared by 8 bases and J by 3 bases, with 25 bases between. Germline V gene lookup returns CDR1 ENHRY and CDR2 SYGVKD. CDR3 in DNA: TGTGCCATCGGCCGAGTATCTTCAGCGGGCTCGAAAGAGACCCAGTACTTC. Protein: CAIGRVSSAGSKETQYF.

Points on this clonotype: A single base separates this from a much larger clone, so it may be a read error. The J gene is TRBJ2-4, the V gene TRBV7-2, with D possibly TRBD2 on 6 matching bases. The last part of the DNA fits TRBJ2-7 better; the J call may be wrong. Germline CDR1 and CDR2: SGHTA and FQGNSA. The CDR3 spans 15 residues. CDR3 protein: CASSLWGPSEGEQYF. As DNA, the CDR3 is TGTGCCAGCAGCTTATGGGGCCCTAGCGAGGGCGAGCAGTACTTC.

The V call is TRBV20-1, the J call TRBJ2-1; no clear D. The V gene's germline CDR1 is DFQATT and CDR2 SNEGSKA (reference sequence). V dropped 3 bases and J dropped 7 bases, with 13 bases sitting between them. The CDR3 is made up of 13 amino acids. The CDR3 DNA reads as TGCAGTGCTAGTTCCCGGATCGGAAATGAGCAGTTCTTC. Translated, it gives CSASSRIGNEQFF.

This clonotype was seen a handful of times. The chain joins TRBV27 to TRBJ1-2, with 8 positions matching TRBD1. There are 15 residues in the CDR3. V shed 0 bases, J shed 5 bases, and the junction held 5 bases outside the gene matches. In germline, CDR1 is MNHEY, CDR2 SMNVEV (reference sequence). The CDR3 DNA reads TGTGCCAGCAGTTTATCCAGGACAGGGAGGTATGGCTACACCTTC. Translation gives CASSLSRTGRYGYTF.

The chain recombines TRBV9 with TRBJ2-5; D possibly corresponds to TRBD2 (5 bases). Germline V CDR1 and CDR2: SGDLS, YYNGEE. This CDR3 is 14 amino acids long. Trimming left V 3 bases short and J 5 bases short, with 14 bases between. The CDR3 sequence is CASSERGQPETQYF. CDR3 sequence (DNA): TGTGCCAGCAGCGAGAGAGGGCAGCCGGAGACCCAGTACTTC. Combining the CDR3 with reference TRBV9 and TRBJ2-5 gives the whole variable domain DSGVTQTPKHLITATGQRVTLRCSPRSGDLSVYWYQQSLDQGLQFLIQYYNGEERAKGNILERFSAQQFPDLHSELNLSSLELGDSALYFCASSERGQPETQYFGPGTRLLVL.

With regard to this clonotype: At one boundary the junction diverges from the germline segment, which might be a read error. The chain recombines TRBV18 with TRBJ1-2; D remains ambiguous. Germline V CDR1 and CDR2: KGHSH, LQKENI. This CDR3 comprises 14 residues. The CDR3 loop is CAGSPQVPNYGHTF. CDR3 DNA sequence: TGTGCCGGCTCACCACAAGTACCTAACTATGGCCACACCTTC.

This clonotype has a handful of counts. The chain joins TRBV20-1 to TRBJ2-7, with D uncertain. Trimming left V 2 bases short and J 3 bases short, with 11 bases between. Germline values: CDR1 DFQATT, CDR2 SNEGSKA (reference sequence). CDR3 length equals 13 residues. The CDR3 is CSARFARDYEQYF. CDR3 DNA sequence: TGCAGTGCTAGATTCGCTAGGGACTACGAGCAGTACTTC.

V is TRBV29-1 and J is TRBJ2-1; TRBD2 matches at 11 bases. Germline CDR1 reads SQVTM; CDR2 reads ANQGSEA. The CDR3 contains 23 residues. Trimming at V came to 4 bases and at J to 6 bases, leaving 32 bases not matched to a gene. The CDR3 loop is CSVALTSPVLAGGPLSPGNEQFF. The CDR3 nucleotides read TGCAGCGTTGCCCTGACCTCCCCCGTTTTAGCGGGAGGGCCCCTATCTCCTGGCAATGAGCAGTTCTTC.

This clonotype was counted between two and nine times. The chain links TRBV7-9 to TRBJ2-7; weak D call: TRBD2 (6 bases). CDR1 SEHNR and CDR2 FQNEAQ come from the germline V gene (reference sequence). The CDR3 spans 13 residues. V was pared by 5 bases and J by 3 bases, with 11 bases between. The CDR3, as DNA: TGTGCCAGCAGCCCCCGGGAGAACTACGAGCAGTACTTC. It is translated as CASSPRENYEQYF. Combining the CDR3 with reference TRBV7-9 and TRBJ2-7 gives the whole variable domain DTGVSQNPRHKITKRGQNVTFRCDPISEHNRLYWYRQTLGQGPEFLTYFQNEAQLEKSRLLSDRFSAERPKGSFSTLEIQRTEQGDSAMYLCASSPRENYEQYFGPGTRLTVT.

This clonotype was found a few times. The CDR3 nucleotides read TGTGCCAGCAGTTTTGGGGGCGGACTAGCCAGCTCCTACAATGAGCAGTTCTTC. Its protein is CASSFGGGLASSYNEQFF. The chain couples TRBV6-5 to TRBJ2-1, with TRBD2 identical over 8 bases. The V and J ends lost 4 bases and 0 bases, in that order; junction bases with no gene match: 11. Germline-derived CDR1 and CDR2 are MNHEY and SVGAGI. CDR3 length: 18 residues.

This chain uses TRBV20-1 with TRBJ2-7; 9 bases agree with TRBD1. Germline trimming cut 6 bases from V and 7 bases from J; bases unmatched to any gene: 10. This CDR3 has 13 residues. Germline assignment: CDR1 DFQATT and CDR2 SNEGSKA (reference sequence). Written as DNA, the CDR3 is TGCAGTGCCCCACGGGACAGGGTTGGAGAGCAGTACTTC. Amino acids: CSAPRDRVGEQYF.

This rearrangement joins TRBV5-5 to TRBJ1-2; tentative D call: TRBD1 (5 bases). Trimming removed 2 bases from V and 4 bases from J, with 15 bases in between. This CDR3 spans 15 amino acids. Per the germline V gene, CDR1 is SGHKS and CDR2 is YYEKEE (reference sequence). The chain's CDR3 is CASSFPGQKSYGYTF. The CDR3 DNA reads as TGTGCCAGCAGCTTCCCGGGGCAGAAGTCCTATGGCTACACCTTC.

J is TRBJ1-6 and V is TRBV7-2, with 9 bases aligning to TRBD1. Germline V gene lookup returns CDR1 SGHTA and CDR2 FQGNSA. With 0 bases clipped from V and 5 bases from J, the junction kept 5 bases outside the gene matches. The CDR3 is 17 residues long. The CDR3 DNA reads TGTGCCAGCAGCTTAGCGCTCGGACAGGGGCATAATTCACCCCTCCACTTT. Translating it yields CASSLALGQGHNSPLHF.

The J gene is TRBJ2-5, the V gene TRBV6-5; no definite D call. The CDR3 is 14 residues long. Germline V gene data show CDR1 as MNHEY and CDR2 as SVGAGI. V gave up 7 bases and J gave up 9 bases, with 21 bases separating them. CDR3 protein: CASTGPKERWAQYF. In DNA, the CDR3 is TGTGCCAGCACCGGGCCCAAAGAGAGATGGGCCCAGTACTTC.